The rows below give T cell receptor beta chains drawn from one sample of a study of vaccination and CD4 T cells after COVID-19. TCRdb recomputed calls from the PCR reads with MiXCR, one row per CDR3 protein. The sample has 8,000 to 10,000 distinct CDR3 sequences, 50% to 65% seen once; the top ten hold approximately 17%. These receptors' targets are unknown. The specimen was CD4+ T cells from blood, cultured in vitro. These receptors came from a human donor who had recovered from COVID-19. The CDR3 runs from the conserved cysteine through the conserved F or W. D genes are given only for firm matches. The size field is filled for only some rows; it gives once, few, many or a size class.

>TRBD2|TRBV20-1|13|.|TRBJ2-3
TGCGGCAGTCTAGCGGGAGCATCAGATACGCAGTATTTT
CGSLAGASDTQYF
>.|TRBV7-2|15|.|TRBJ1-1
TGTGCCAGCAGCCCGGGGGGCAGGGCGAACACTGAAGCTTTCTTT
CASSPGGRANTEAFF
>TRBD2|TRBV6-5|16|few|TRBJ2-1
TGTGCCAGCAGTTACTGGCTAGCGGGAGGGCCGTTTGAGCAGTTCTTC
CASSYWLAGGPFEQFF
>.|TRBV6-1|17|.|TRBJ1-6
TGTGCCAGCAAACGAAGCTCCGGACAGTCCTATAATTCACCCCTCCACTTT
CASKRSSGQSYNSPLHF
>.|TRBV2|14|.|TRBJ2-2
TGTGCCAGCAGCCTTGCAGGGATCACCGGGGAGCTGTTTTTT
CASSLAGITGELFF
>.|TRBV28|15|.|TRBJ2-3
TGTGCCAGCAGTCCTTTCCGGACCCGCACAGATACGCAGTATTTT
CASSPFRTRTDTQYF
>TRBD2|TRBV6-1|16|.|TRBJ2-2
TGTGCCAGCAGTGGTCTGGGGGGGGGTTTCACCGGGGAGCTGTTTTTT
CASSGLGGGFTGELFF
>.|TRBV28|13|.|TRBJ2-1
TGTGCCAGTACGGGAATCTCCTACAATGAGCAGTTCTTC
CASTGISYNEQFF
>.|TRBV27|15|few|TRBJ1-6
TGTGCCAGCAGTACTACAGGGTCGGGTGTTTCACCCCTCCACTTT
CASSTTGSGVSPLHF
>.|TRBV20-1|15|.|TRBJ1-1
TGCAGTGCTAAAGAGGGACGGAACCCGAACACTGAAGCTTTCTTT
CSAKEGRNPNTEAFF
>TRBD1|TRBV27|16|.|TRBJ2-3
TGTGCCAGCAGTCCCGAAATGGGACAGTACACAGATACGCAGTATTTT
CASSPEMGQYTDTQYF
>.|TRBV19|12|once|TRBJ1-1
TGTGCCAGTCGGCAGGGCGTCACTGAAGCTTTCTTT
CASRQGVTEAFF
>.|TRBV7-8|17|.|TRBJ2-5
TGTGCCAGCAGCTTCCCCGCAGGGCGGATTGGCCAAGAGACCCAGTACTTC
CASSFPAGRIGQETQYF
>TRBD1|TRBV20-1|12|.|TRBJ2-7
TGCAGTGCCCCGGACAGGGGAAACGAGCAGTACTTC
CSAPDRGNEQYF
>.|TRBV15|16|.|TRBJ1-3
TGTGCCACCAGCAGGGGTAACTACTACTCTGGAAACACCATATATTTT
CATSRGNYYSGNTIYF
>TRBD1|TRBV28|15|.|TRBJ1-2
TGTGCCAGCAGTCCCACAGGGGGCGGGGGCTATGGCTACACCTTC
CASSPTGGGGYGYTF
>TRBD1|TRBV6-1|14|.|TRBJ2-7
TGTGCCAGCAGTCTGGACAGGGGAAGTTACGAGCAGTACTTC
CASSLDRGSYEQYF
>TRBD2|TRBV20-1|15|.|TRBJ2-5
TGCAGTGCTAATCCGGGACTAGCGGGAAAAGAGACCCAGTACTTC
CSANPGLAGKETQYF
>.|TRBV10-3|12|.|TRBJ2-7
TGTGCCATCAGTGCCCGGTCCTACGAGCAGTACTTC
CAISARSYEQYF
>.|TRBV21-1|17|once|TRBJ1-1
TGTGCCAGCAGCACCGCGTCGATTTTCAGACCGAACACTGAAGCTTTCTTT
CASSTASIFRPNTEAFF
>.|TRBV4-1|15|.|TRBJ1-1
TGCGCCAGCAGCCGAAAGGGACTTTATGAAACTGAAGCTTTCTTT
CASSRKGLYETEAFF
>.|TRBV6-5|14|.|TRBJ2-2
TGTGCCAGCAGTTACTCGAGGGCGGGCGGGGAGCTGTTTTTT
CASSYSRAGGELFF
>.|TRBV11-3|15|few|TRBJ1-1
TGTGCCAGCAGCTTAGATGGGAGAAGAAACACTGAAGCTTTCTTT
CASSLDGRRNTEAFF
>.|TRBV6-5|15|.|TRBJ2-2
TGTGCCAGCAGTTACGATTTGGGGGCCGGCGGGGAGCTGTTTTTT
CASSYDLGAGGELFF
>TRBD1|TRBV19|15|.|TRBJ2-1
TGTGCCAGTACCACATCCGGGACAGGGCGGTCTGAGCAGTTCTTC
CASTTSGTGRSEQFF
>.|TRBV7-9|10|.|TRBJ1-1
TGTGCCAGCAGCTTAGCGGTTGCTTTCTTT
CASSLAVAFF
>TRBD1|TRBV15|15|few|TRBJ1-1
TGTGCCACCAGCGGTCGACAGGGGTCGAGACTTGGAGCTTTCTTT
CATSGRQGSRLGAFF
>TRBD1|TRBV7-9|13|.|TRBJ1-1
TGTGCCAGCAGTAGTCAGGGGGCCACTGAAGCTTTCTTT
CASSSQGATEAFF
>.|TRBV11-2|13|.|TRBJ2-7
TGTGCCAGCAGCACTGACAGGTTCTACGAGCAGTACTTC
CASSTDRFYEQYF
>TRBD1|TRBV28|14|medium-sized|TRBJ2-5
TGTGCCAGCAGTGTCGCAGGGGGCGCAGAGACCCAGTACTTC
CASSVAGGAETQYF
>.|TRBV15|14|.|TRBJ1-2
TGTGCCACCAGCAGAGATGTGGGTCCGGGGGGCTACACCTTC
CATSRDVGPGGYTF
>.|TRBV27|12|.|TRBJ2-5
TGTGCCAGCCGCGCCGGACAAGAGACCCAGTACTTC
CASRAGQETQYF
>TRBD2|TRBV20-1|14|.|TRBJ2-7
TGCAGTGCCATAAGTGGGCTAGCGGACTACGAGCAGTACTTC
CSAISGLADYEQYF
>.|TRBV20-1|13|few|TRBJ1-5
TGCAGTGCTAGTGGGTCGGGATCGCAGCCCCAGCATTTT
CSASGSGSQPQHF
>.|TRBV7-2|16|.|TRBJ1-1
TGTGCCAGCAGCTCCCCCCTGGCCGGAAAGAACACTGAAGCTTTCTTT
CASSSPLAGKNTEAFF
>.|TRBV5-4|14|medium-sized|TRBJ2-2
TGTGCCAGCAGCCCGATTAGAGACACCGGGGAGCTGTTTTTT
CASSPIRDTGELFF